This TCR beta chain was recorded in a study of siplizumab effects on memory and regulatory T cells (dated by TCRdb to about 2019). As for the study more broadly: The study looked at the effect of siplizumab, an anti-CD2 antibody, on alloreactive T-cell subsets in allogeneic mixed lymphocyte reactions made from human PBMCs. The study at large found these results: Siplizumab significantly lowered the cumulative frequency of alloreactive sequences that could be traced to unstimulated CD4+ memory T cells. Unstimulated naive T cells appeared more diverse than memory T cells, and naive cells seemed to contribute substantially to the alloresponse. Because sequences at frequencies below about 10^-5 were poorly captured, only a minor fraction of alloreactive clones could be mapped back to unstimulated subsets. For roughly 75-96% of proliferating CD4+ or CD8+ clones, no naive or memory phenotype could be assigned. Whether proliferating Tregs from siplizumab cultures were suppressive was not functionally confirmed. In reactions with siplizumab, an average of roughly 69% of mappable alloreactive CD4+ clones were Treg-derived, compared with roughly 26% in control reactions.

The cysteine opens and the phenylalanine closes a CDR3 of 19 amino acids. CDR3 DNA is the only sequence kept; it has 57 bases, read in frame from the first base. The trim is 6 bases for V and 0 bases for J, with a gap of 21 bases between the germline ends. CDR1 and CDR2, per the germline V gene, are SGHDN and FVKESK. With respect to this clone: The antigen this receptor binds is unknown. Within one base of it there is no much larger clone, and no base qualities were kept.

The library was obtained by the immunoSEQ multiplex PCR assay. Each sample had roughly 100,000 TCR templates assayed by the deep sequencing platform. Genomic DNA extracted from sorted T cells was used for TCRbeta CDR3 sequencing. On the authors' methods: The R programming language was used for clonal analysis of the TCRbeta CDR3 data. Alloreactive CD4+ and CD8+ clones were identified by comparing unstimulated samples to CFSE-low samples taken after the reaction. Alloreactive CD4+ clones were assigned to regulatory or non-regulatory origin by matching sequences to sorted unstimulated Treg and non-Treg repertoires. TCRdb carries this immuneACCESS record with in-frame sequences only. Its versions omit some clonotypes, under half of them owing to an unresolved V gene in the studies checked, with the rest unexplained. V and J calls and clone size are those listed in that table; D and trimming were worked out from the DNA. The sample has 100,000 or so clones on record, over 90% of them singletons. Approximately 1.2% of the sample rests with the top ten.

Sorted unstimulated T cells, along with proliferating T cells recovered from mixed lymphocyte reactions, underwent TCRbeta CDR3 sequencing. Fresh whole blood from roughly nine HLA-typed healthy donors was used as the source from which PBMCs were isolated. To map where alloreactive clones came from, unstimulated CD4+ non-regulatory T cells were FACS-sorted. Sequencing was done on a sample of non-Treg CD4+ T cells sorted from blood. The cell subset or site label here, explained by the study, means: FACS-sorted unstimulated CD4+ non-regulatory T cells. The sequence is built from TRBV14 and TRBJ2-6; a tentative D call is TRBD1 (5 bases match). The TCR sequence derives from a human donor in good health. The sequence in DNA is TGTGCCAGCAGAGGATTAGGGGCGGATAGAAACTCTGGGGCCAACGTCCTGACTTTC. This translates into CASRGLGADRNSGANVLTF.